This TCR beta chain was sequenced for a study of shared T cell receptors in the human thymus. CDR1 and CDR2 (germline): SGHDN, FVKESK. This CDR3 has 14 residues. Deletions cut 0 bases from V and 3 bases from J, with 8 bases between. Sequenced by immunoSEQ multiplex PCR; TCRdb stores in-frame clones only, minus some. Counted here are 700,000 or so clones, 70% to 90% occurring once; the ten biggest clones make up approximately 0.01%. The sample was also reused in another study, on human thymus T cells. This second report adds: Apparent bias marked the V and J gene usage of thymic and blood repertoires.

The J gene is TRBJ1-2, the V gene TRBV14; no definite D call. This TCR came from a girl in the first two years of life with a congenital heart defect. The sequencing input was thymocytes. CDR3 DNA: TGTGCCAGCAGCCAAGACGAACAGTACTATGGCTACACCTTC. This sequence encodes CASSQDEQYYGYTF. Supplemented by reference TRBV14 and TRBJ1-2, the full variable domain reads EAGVTQFPSHSVIEKGQTVTLRCDPISGHDNLYWYRRVMGKEIKFLLHFVKESKQDESGMPNNRFLAERTGGTYSTLKVQPAELEDSGVYFCASSQDEQYYGYTFGSGTRLTVV.